This is a list of T cell receptor beta chains from one sample in a study of blood T cell repertoires in COVID-19. Sequencing was performed with immunoSEQ multiplex PCR; in TCRdb, only in-frame clones are kept and a portion is missing. Of more than 95,000 clones detected, roughly nine tenths appear once; the ten largest clones hold approximately 5.6%. Sequencing was done on a sample of peripheral blood. The receptors here all came from a human donor in a cohort sampled during active COVID-19. CDR3s include the opening cysteine and the closing phenylalanine or tryptophan. The order of the fields is CDR3 length, D gene, clone size, V gene, J gene, CDR3 DNA, CDR3 protein. A D gene is named only where the DNA matches it firmly. Not every row has a clone size; where given, it reads once, few, many or a size class.

cdr3_length: 15
d_call: NA
clone_size: once
v_call: TRBV29-1
j_call: TRBJ1-6
cdr3_nt: TGCAGCGTTGAAGTCGAGGGAGGCGGCAATTCACCCCTCCACTTT
cdr3_aa: CSVEVEGGGNSPLHF

cdr3_length: 15
d_call: TRBD1
clone_size: NA
v_call: TRBV28
j_call: TRBJ1-5
cdr3_nt: TGTGCCAGCACCACACTAGGGGACAGGGACCAGCCCCAGCATTTT
cdr3_aa: CASTTLGDRDQPQHF

cdr3_length: 14
d_call: TRBD1
clone_size: once
v_call: TRBV27
j_call: TRBJ1-2
cdr3_nt: TGTGCCAGCAGTTTGGACAGGGCTAACTATGGCTACACCTTC
cdr3_aa: CASSLDRANYGYTF

cdr3_length: 14
d_call: TRBD1
clone_size: NA
v_call: TRBV7-2
j_call: TRBJ2-1
cdr3_nt: TGTGCCAGCAGCCGGGACAGGGTCTACAATGAGCAGTTCTTC
cdr3_aa: CASSRDRVYNEQFF

cdr3_length: 15
d_call: NA
clone_size: NA
v_call: TRBV5-5
j_call: TRBJ1-5
cdr3_nt: TGTGCCAGCAGCAGGACAGTAAATAGCAATCAGCCCCAGCATTTT
cdr3_aa: CASSRTVNSNQPQHF

cdr3_length: 17
d_call: TRBD1
clone_size: NA
v_call: TRBV4-3
j_call: TRBJ2-2
cdr3_nt: TGCGCCAGCAGCCAAGATCTCGGGACAGGGGGGACCGGGGAGCTGTTTTTT
cdr3_aa: CASSQDLGTGGTGELFF

cdr3_length: 15
d_call: NA
clone_size: NA
v_call: TRBV14
j_call: TRBJ2-7
cdr3_nt: TGTGCCAGCAGCCAATGGGTAGCGGCACCCTACGAGCAGTACTTC
cdr3_aa: CASSQWVAAPYEQYF

cdr3_length: 17
d_call: TRBD2
clone_size: NA
v_call: TRBV28
j_call: TRBJ2-7
cdr3_nt: TGTGCCAGCAGCCCCCTCGGGACTAGCGATTTCTCCTACGAGCAGTACTTC
cdr3_aa: CASSPLGTSDFSYEQYF

cdr3_length: 16
d_call: NA
clone_size: once
v_call: TRBV5-3
j_call: TRBJ2-1
cdr3_nt: TGTGCCAGAAGCGAACCGGACAGGGAGGGTGGCAATGAGCAGTTCTTC
cdr3_aa: CARSEPDREGGNEQFF

cdr3_length: 14
d_call: NA
clone_size: once
v_call: TRBV19
j_call: TRBJ2-3
cdr3_nt: TGTGCCAGTAGCCTACCCCTAGGTGGAGATACGCAGTATTTT
cdr3_aa: CASSLPLGGDTQYF

cdr3_length: 11
d_call: NA
clone_size: NA
v_call: TRBV9
j_call: TRBJ2-2
cdr3_nt: TGTGCCAGCAGCCTGACCGGGGAGCTGTTTTTT
cdr3_aa: CASSLTGELFF

cdr3_length: 17
d_call: NA
clone_size: NA
v_call: TRBV3-1/TRBV3-2
j_call: TRBJ2-3
cdr3_nt: TGTGCCAGCAGCCAAATTGGGACGGGGGTGAGGACAGATACGCAGTATTTT
cdr3_aa: CASSQIGTGVRTDTQYF

cdr3_length: 14
d_call: NA
clone_size: NA
v_call: TRBV6-5
j_call: TRBJ1-1
cdr3_nt: TGTGCCAGCACCCCCTTCTCGGTGAACACTGAAGCTTTCTTT
cdr3_aa: CASTPFSVNTEAFF

cdr3_length: 17
d_call: TRBD2
clone_size: NA
v_call: TRBV4-1
j_call: TRBJ2-1
cdr3_nt: TGCGCCAGCAGCTCCAGGGGTAGCGGGGGGGCCAGGTATGAGCAGTTCTTC
cdr3_aa: CASSSRGSGGARYEQFF

cdr3_length: 17
d_call: TRBD2
clone_size: once
v_call: TRBV27
j_call: TRBJ2-3
cdr3_nt: TGTGCCAGCAGTTTAAGAGTACTAGCGGGATGGGGAGATACGCAGTATTTT
cdr3_aa: CASSLRVLAGWGDTQYF

cdr3_length: 17
d_call: TRBD2
clone_size: once
v_call: TRBV4-3
j_call: TRBJ2-1
cdr3_nt: TGCGCCAGCAGCCAAGTCTGGAGAGCGGGAGGTTACAATGAGCAGTTCTTC
cdr3_aa: CASSQVWRAGGYNEQFF

cdr3_length: 15
d_call: TRBD1
clone_size: NA
v_call: TRBV6-5
j_call: TRBJ2-7
cdr3_nt: TGTGCCAGCAGCCCACTGACAGGGTCAGCCTACGAGCAGTACTTC
cdr3_aa: CASSPLTGSAYEQYF

cdr3_length: 11
d_call: NA
clone_size: once
v_call: TRBV29-1
j_call: TRBJ2-7
cdr3_nt: TGCAGCGCCACACTCGGGGGCGAGCAGTACTTC
cdr3_aa: CSATLGGEQYF

cdr3_length: 12
d_call: NA
clone_size: few
v_call: TRBV9
j_call: TRBJ1-2
cdr3_nt: TGTGCCAGCAGCTCAGGGAACTATGGCTACACCTTC
cdr3_aa: CASSSGNYGYTF

cdr3_length: 15
d_call: TRBD2
clone_size: NA
v_call: TRBV13
j_call: TRBJ2-7
cdr3_nt: TGTGCCAGCAGCCCCCAGCGGGGATTCTCCTACGAGCAGTACTTC
cdr3_aa: CASSPQRGFSYEQYF

cdr3_length: 14
d_call: NA
clone_size: NA
v_call: TRBV15
j_call: TRBJ2-3
cdr3_nt: TGTGCCACCAGCATGACAGGATCTACAGATACGCAGTATTTT
cdr3_aa: CATSMTGSTDTQYF

cdr3_length: 19
d_call: NA
clone_size: NA
v_call: TRBV7-2
j_call: TRBJ2-2
cdr3_nt: TGTGCCAGCAGCACAGAAAGGATGAGGGGACACTCGAACACCGGGGAGCTGTTTTTT
cdr3_aa: CASSTERMRGHSNTGELFF

cdr3_length: 15
d_call: NA
clone_size: few
v_call: TRBV5-4
j_call: TRBJ2-1
cdr3_nt: TGTGCCAGCAGCTTACGCCAGGGGAGCTACAATGAGCAGTTCTTC
cdr3_aa: CASSLRQGSYNEQFF

cdr3_length: 16
d_call: TRBD2
clone_size: NA
v_call: TRBV3-1/TRBV3-2
j_call: TRBJ2-3
cdr3_nt: TGTGCCAGCAGCCCAGAGCGGGGGGGCCGGACAGATACGCAGTATTTT
cdr3_aa: CASSPERGGRTDTQYF

cdr3_length: 13
d_call: NA
clone_size: once
v_call: TRBV15
j_call: TRBJ2-7
cdr3_nt: TGTGCCACCAGCAGAGTAACGGGGTACGAGCAGTACTTC
cdr3_aa: CATSRVTGYEQYF

cdr3_length: 14
d_call: NA
clone_size: NA
v_call: TRBV19
j_call: TRBJ1-1
cdr3_nt: TGTGCCAGTCGCCTACGTGCGGAGAACACTGAAGCTTTCTTT
cdr3_aa: CASRLRAENTEAFF

cdr3_length: 12
d_call: TRBD2
clone_size: NA
v_call: TRBV7-9
j_call: TRBJ2-5
cdr3_nt: TGTGCCAGCGGACTAGAGGTGGAGACCCAGTACTTC
cdr3_aa: CASGLEVETQYF

cdr3_length: 10
d_call: NA
clone_size: NA
v_call: TRBV20-1
j_call: TRBJ2-5
cdr3_nt: TGCAGTGCTAGACAGGAGGCCCAGTACTTC
cdr3_aa: CSARQEAQYF

cdr3_length: 14
d_call: NA
clone_size: once
v_call: TRBV7-3
j_call: TRBJ2-7
cdr3_nt: TGTGCCAGCAGCTCCGGGACAAGGCCCTACGAGCAGTACTTC
cdr3_aa: CASSSGTRPYEQYF

cdr3_length: 11
d_call: NA
clone_size: NA
v_call: TRBV3-1/TRBV3-2
j_call: TRBJ1-1
cdr3_nt: TGTGCCAGCAGCCATACAGGGGAAGCTTTCTTT
cdr3_aa: CASSHTGEAFF

cdr3_length: 14
d_call: TRBD1
clone_size: NA
v_call: TRBV27
j_call: TRBJ2-7
cdr3_nt: TGTGCCAGCAGGTCGGGACAGAGCTCCTACGAGCAGTACTTC
cdr3_aa: CASRSGQSSYEQYF

cdr3_length: 16
d_call: TRBD2
clone_size: NA
v_call: TRBV28
j_call: TRBJ2-1
cdr3_nt: TGTGCCAGCAGGAACCCGGGACTAGCGGGAAGAGGTGAGCAGTTCTTC
cdr3_aa: CASRNPGLAGRGEQFF

cdr3_length: 17
d_call: TRBD2
clone_size: NA
v_call: TRBV28
j_call: TRBJ2-4
cdr3_nt: TGTGCCAGCAGCCCCACTAGCGGAAAGGTAGCCAAAAACATTCAGTACTTC
cdr3_aa: CASSPTSGKVAKNIQYF

cdr3_length: 15
d_call: TRBD1
clone_size: NA
v_call: TRBV6-2/TRBV6-3
j_call: TRBJ2-7
cdr3_nt: TGTGCCAGCAGTTTAACAGGGGGCGTCTCCTACGAGCAGTACTTC
cdr3_aa: CASSLTGGVSYEQYF

cdr3_length: 16
d_call: TRBD1
clone_size: once
v_call: TRBV11-2
j_call: TRBJ2-7
cdr3_nt: TGTGCCAGCAGCGAAAAGAGGGGGCAGGGGTACTACGAGCAGTACTTC
cdr3_aa: CASSEKRGQGYYEQYF

cdr3_length: 15
d_call: NA
clone_size: NA
v_call: TRBV18
j_call: TRBJ2-7
cdr3_nt: TGTGCCAGCTCACCACCGATTGCCAGCTCCTACGAGCAGTACTTC
cdr3_aa: CASSPPIASSYEQYF

cdr3_length: 14
d_call: TRBD1
clone_size: NA
v_call: TRBV7-2
j_call: TRBJ1-1
cdr3_nt: TGTGCCAGCAGCTTAAGGACAGGGAGGACTGAAGCTTTCTTT
cdr3_aa: CASSLRTGRTEAFF

cdr3_length: 15
d_call: TRBD2
clone_size: NA
v_call: TRBV28
j_call: TRBJ2-7
cdr3_nt: TGTGCCAGCAGGGACTGGACTAGCGGGCCCTACGAGCAGTACTTC
cdr3_aa: CASRDWTSGPYEQYF

cdr3_length: 14
d_call: NA
clone_size: NA
v_call: TRBV7-9
j_call: TRBJ1-4
cdr3_nt: TGTGCCAGCAGCTTACAGGGGAGTGGTGAAAAACTGTTTTTT
cdr3_aa: CASSLQGSGEKLFF

cdr3_length: 16
d_call: TRBD2
clone_size: NA
v_call: TRBV19
j_call: TRBJ2-3
cdr3_nt: TGTGCCAGTAGCCCCCCGGGAGGGGGTGGTACAGATACGCAGTATTTT
cdr3_aa: CASSPPGGGGTDTQYF

cdr3_length: 14
d_call: NA
clone_size: NA
v_call: TRBV19
j_call: TRBJ2-7
cdr3_nt: TGTGCCAGTAAGACGTTCGGGAGCTCCTACGAGCAGTACTTC
cdr3_aa: CASKTFGSSYEQYF

cdr3_length: 15
d_call: NA
clone_size: NA
v_call: TRBV6-5
j_call: TRBJ2-3
cdr3_nt: TGTGCCAGCAGGACGGGACTGGGAGGCACAGATACGCAGTATTTT
cdr3_aa: CASRTGLGGTDTQYF

cdr3_length: 15
d_call: TRBD1
clone_size: NA
v_call: TRBV5-1
j_call: TRBJ1-1
cdr3_nt: TGCGCCAGCAGCTCCGGGACAGGGTTGAACACTGAAGCTTTCTTT
cdr3_aa: CASSSGTGLNTEAFF

cdr3_length: 14
d_call: NA
clone_size: NA
v_call: TRBV5-5
j_call: TRBJ2-7
cdr3_nt: TGTGCCAGCAGCTTGGGGCAGGGTAACTACGAGCAGTACTTC
cdr3_aa: CASSLGQGNYEQYF

cdr3_length: 13
d_call: NA
clone_size: NA
v_call: TRBV6-5
j_call: TRBJ1-4
cdr3_nt: TGTGCCAGCAGTTACTCAGGGAGTGAAAAACTGTTTTTT
cdr3_aa: CASSYSGSEKLFF

cdr3_length: 15
d_call: NA
clone_size: once
v_call: TRBV9
j_call: TRBJ1-1
cdr3_nt: TGTGCCAGCAGCACAAGTGGAGGGCCGAACACTGAAGCTTTCTTT
cdr3_aa: CASSTSGGPNTEAFF

cdr3_length: 13
d_call: NA
clone_size: NA
v_call: TRBV3-1/TRBV3-2
j_call: TRBJ2-4
cdr3_nt: TGTGCCAGCAGCCCGTCCGTTAAAAACATTCAGTACTTC
cdr3_aa: CASSPSVKNIQYF

cdr3_length: 13
d_call: TRBD1
clone_size: NA
v_call: TRBV5-1
j_call: TRBJ2-5
cdr3_nt: TGCGCCAGCGACAGGGGGGAAGGAGAGACCCAGTACTTC
cdr3_aa: CASDRGEGETQYF

cdr3_length: 14
d_call: NA
clone_size: few
v_call: TRBV5-4
j_call: TRBJ2-7
cdr3_nt: TGTGCCAGCAGCTTTGTTCAGGGCTCCTACGAGCAGTACTTC
cdr3_aa: CASSFVQGSYEQYF

cdr3_length: 14
d_call: TRBD1
clone_size: NA
v_call: TRBV15
j_call: TRBJ1-4
cdr3_nt: TGTGCCACTGCAGACAGGGGGGAAAATGAAAAACTGTTTTTT
cdr3_aa: CATADRGENEKLFF

cdr3_length: 15
d_call: TRBD1
clone_size: NA
v_call: TRBV9
j_call: TRBJ1-5
cdr3_nt: TGTGCCAGCAGCGTAGGAGTGACAGGGACGGAGCCCCAGCATTTT
cdr3_aa: CASSVGVTGTEPQHF

cdr3_length: 14
d_call: TRBD1
clone_size: NA
v_call: TRBV27
j_call: TRBJ2-7
cdr3_nt: TGTGCCAGCAGTAGTTGGACAGGGGGCGACGAGCAGTACTTC
cdr3_aa: CASSSWTGGDEQYF

cdr3_length: 13
d_call: NA
clone_size: NA
v_call: TRBV10-1
j_call: TRBJ1-1
cdr3_nt: TGCGCCAGCAGTGAGTCGGCGAACACTGAAGCTTTCTTT
cdr3_aa: CASSESANTEAFF